This T cell receptor beta chain came from a study of blood T cells in healthy people across ages. Study-wide results and caveats: Those diversity estimates obtained from one million T cells were thought to be underestimates.

CDR3 length: 16 residues. The V and J ends lost 0 bases and 1 base respectively, with 12 bases between them. CDR1 and CDR2 from the germline V gene are LGHDT and YNNKEL (reference sequence). This clonotype was observed a single time. The antigen is not known. Using a J-beta primer mix together with a sample-barcoded 5' primer, a second PCR was run for roughly 7 to 12 cycles. TCRdb re-called the 5' RACE reads with MiXCR, one entry per CDR3 protein. Of about 2 million distinct CDR3 sequences in the sample, just under 50% are singletons; the top ten hold around 2.1%. J is TRBJ2-5 and V is TRBV3-1; D unclear. The sequence was obtained from a woman aged 40 to 50 in good health. The sample was blood. For the CDR3, the DNA is TGTGCCAGCAGCCAAGAGCCCCTAATGGCCCAAGAGACCCAGTACTTC. It encodes CASSQEPLMAQETQYF.